Listed below are T cell receptor beta chains from one sample, sequenced in a study of cytomegalovirus exposure and HLA in healthy donors. The table came from immunoSEQ multiplex PCR; TCRdb's copy has only in-frame clones and leaves some out. The sample contains some 190,000 clones, around 80% of which appear only once. Sequenced material: PBMCs. Receptors originate from a man aged 40-55 years in good health and CMV-seronegative. Both conserved end residues are part of each CDR3. D genes are given only for firm matches. Only some rows state a clone size, as once, few, many or a class for expanded clones.

j_call clone_size v_call d_call cdr3_nt cdr3_aa
TRBJ2-4 . TRBV9 . TGTGCCAGCAGCCGTAACCCTCTAGCGGCCAAAAACATTCAGTACTTC CASSRNPLAAKNIQYF
TRBJ2-3 . TRBV5-4 . TGTGCCAGCAGCGCGGACAGTCTAGCTACAGATACGCAGTATTTT CASSADSLATDTQYF
TRBJ2-5 few TRBV11-3 TRBD1 TGTGCCACCCGCGCCGGACAGGGAGTGACCCAGTACTTC CATRAGQGVTQYF
TRBJ2-7 . TRBV29-1 TRBD1 TGCAGCGCCGAGGGGACAGGGGGGTACGAGCAGTACTTC CSAEGTGGYEQYF
TRBJ2-7 . TRBV4-1 TRBD1 TGCGCCAGCAGCCAAGCTGCCGGGACAGGGGCCTACGAGCAGTACTTC CASSQAAGTGAYEQYF
TRBJ2-5 . TRBV5-1 TRBD2 TGCGCCAGCAGCTTGGGCGGGAGTACGGGGGAGACCCAGTACTTC CASSLGGSTGETQYF
TRBJ1-3 . TRBV28 TRBD1 TGTGCCAGCAGCTCCGTCAGTACAGGGGGCGGAAACACCATATATTTT CASSSVSTGGGNTIYF
TRBJ2-3 . TRBV11-1 TRBD2 TGTGCCAGCAGCTCTAATCGGGGGGATGGGGATACGCAGTATTTT CASSSNRGDGDTQYF
TRBJ2-1 . TRBV19 TRBD1 TGTGCCAGTAGCCTCCGGGACAGCTCCTACAATGAGCAGTTCTTC CASSLRDSSYNEQFF
TRBJ2-5 . TRBV14 TRBD2 TGTGCCAGCAGCCAATTACTAGCGGGATCAGAGACCCAGTACTTC CASSQLLAGSETQYF
TRBJ2-1 . TRBV10-1 TRBD1 TGCGCCAGCCTACGGGTGGACAGGGGGAAACTTAATGAGCAGTTCTTC CASLRVDRGKLNEQFF
TRBJ1-2 . TRBV2 . TGTGCCAGCTTAGTGGAGGCCCTAAACTATGGCTACACCTTC CASLVEALNYGYTF
TRBJ2-2 . TRBV11-2 . TGTGCCAGCAGCTTAGCAGGCACCGGGGAGCTGTTTTTT CASSLAGTGELFF
TRBJ2-4 . TRBV15 . TGTGCCACCAGCAGAGATCGGGGGATTGCTGGGGACATTCAGTACTTC CATSRDRGIAGDIQYF
TRBJ1-1 . TRBV25-1 . TGTGCCAGCAGTGATACATTCTCGGGATTTTTACCCACTGAAGCTTTCTTT CASSDTFSGFLPTEAFF
TRBJ2-5 few TRBV6-1 . TGTGCCAGCAGTGATTATCCGACAGCGCGTCAAGAGACCCAGTACTTC CASSDYPTARQETQYF
TRBJ1-2 . TRBV7-2 . TGTGCCAGCAGCTTAGAGGGGGGGGGAGGCTATGGCTACACCTTC CASSLEGGGGYGYTF